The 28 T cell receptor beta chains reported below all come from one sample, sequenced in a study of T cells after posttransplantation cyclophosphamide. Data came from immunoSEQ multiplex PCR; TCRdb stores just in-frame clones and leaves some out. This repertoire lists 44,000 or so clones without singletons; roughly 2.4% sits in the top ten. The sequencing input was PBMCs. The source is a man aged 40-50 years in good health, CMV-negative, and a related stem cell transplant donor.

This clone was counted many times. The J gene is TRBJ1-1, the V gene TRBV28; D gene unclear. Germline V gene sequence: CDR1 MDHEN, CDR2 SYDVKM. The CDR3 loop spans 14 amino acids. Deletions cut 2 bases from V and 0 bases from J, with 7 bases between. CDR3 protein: CASSLQALNTEAFF. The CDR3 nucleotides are TGTGCCAGCAGTTTACAGGCACTGAACACTGAAGCTTTCTTT.

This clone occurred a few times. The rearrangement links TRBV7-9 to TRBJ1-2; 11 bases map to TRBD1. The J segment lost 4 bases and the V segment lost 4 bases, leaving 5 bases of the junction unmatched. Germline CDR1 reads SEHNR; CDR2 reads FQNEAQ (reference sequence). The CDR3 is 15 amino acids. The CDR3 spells CASSSPGQGAYGYTF. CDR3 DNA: TGTGCCAGCAGCTCGCCCGGACAGGGGGCCTATGGCTACACCTTC.

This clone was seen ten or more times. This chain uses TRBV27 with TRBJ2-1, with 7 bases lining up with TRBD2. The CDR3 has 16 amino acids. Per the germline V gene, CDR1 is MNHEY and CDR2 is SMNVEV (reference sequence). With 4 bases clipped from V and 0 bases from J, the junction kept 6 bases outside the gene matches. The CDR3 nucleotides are TGTGCCAGCAGTTCCGGGACTACCAGCTCCTACAATGAGCAGTTCTTC. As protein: CASSSGTTSSYNEQFF.

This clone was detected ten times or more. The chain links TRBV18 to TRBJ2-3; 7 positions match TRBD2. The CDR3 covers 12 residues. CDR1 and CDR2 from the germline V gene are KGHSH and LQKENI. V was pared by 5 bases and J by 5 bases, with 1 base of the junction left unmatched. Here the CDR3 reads CASSSGGDTQYF. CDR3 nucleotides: TGTGCCAGCTCATCGGGGGGAGATACGCAGTATTTT. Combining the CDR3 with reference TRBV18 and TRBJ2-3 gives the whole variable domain NAGVMQNPRHLVRRRGQEARLRCSPMKGHSHVYWYRQLPEEGLKFMVYLQKENIIDESGMPKERFSAEFPKEGPSILRIQQVVRGDSAAYFCASSSGGDTQYFGPGTRLTVL.

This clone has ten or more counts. The CDR3 here is CASSPAGGSYGYTF. The DNA for the CDR3 is TGTGCCAGCAGCCCCGCGGGGGGAAGCTATGGCTACACCTTC. This chain joins TRBV7-9 and TRBJ1-2, with D possibly being TRBD1 (5 bases). V was pared by 5 bases and J by 4 bases, with 14 bases between. The CDR3 spans 14 residues. Germline lookup yields CDR1 SEHNR and CDR2 FQNEAQ (reference sequence).

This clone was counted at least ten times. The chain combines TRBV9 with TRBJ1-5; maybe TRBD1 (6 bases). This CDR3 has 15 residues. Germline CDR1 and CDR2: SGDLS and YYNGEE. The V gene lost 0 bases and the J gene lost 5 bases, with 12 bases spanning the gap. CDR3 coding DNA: TGTGCCAGCAGCGTAGGTGGACAGAGCTATCAGCCCCAGCATTTT. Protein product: CASSVGGQSYQPQHF.

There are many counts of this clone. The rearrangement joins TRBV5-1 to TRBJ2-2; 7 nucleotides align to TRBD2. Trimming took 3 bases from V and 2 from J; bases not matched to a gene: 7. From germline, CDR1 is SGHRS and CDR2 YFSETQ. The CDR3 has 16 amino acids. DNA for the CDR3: TGCGCCAGCAGCTCGTTAGCGGGCTCTAACACCGGGGAGCTGTTTTTT. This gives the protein CASSSLAGSNTGELFF.

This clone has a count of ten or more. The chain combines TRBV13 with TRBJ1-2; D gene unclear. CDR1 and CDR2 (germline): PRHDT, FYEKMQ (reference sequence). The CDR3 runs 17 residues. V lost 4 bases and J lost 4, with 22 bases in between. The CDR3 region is CASSSSPLLPAVYGYTF. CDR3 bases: TGTGCCAGCAGCTCTAGCCCCCTGTTGCCCGCGGTCTATGGCTACACCTTC.

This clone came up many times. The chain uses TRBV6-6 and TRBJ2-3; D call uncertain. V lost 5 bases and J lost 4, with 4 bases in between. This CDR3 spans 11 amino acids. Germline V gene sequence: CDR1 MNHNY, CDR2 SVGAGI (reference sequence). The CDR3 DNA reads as TGTGCCAGCAGTCCGGCAGATACGCAGTATTTT. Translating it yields CASSPADTQYF.

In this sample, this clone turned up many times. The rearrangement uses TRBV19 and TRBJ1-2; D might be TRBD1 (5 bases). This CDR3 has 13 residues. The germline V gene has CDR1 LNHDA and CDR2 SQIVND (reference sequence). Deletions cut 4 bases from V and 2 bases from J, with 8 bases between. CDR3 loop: CASSNQGNYGYTF. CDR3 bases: TGTGCCAGTAGTAACCAGGGAAACTATGGCTACACCTTC.

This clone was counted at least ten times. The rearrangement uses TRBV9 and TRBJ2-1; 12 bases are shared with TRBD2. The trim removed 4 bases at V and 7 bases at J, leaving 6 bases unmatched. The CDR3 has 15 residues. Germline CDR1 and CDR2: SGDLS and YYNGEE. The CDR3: CASSSRTSGKNEQFF. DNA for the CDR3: TGTGCCAGCAGCTCACGGACTAGCGGGAAGAATGAGCAGTTCTTC.

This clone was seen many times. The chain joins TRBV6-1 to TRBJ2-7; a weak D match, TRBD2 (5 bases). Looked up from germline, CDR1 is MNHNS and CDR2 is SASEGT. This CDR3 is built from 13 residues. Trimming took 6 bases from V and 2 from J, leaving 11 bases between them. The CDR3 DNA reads TGTGCCAGCAGCGAGGGCGGTCCCTACGAGCAGTACTTC. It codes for CASSEGGPYEQYF.

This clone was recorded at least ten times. The CDR3 protein is CASSLAGLNEQYF. In DNA, the CDR3 is TGTGCCAGCAGTCTAGCGGGACTGAACGAGCAGTACTTC. The V and J genes are TRBV6-5 and TRBJ2-7; 9 bases agree with TRBD2. With V trimmed by 5 bases and J by 5 bases, 4 bases remained unmatched. CDR1 and CDR2 from the germline V gene are MNHEY and SVGAGI. This CDR3 spans 13 amino acids.

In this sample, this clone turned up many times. The CDR3 DNA is TGTGCCAGTAGGCCGAGCGGCAGGAGCTACGAGCAGTACTTC. It codes for CASRPSGRSYEQYF. J is TRBJ2-7 and V is TRBV19; D possibly corresponds to TRBD2 (5 bases). CDR1 is LNHDA and CDR2 is SQIVND in the germline V gene (reference sequence). Trimming shortened V by 6 bases and J by 3 bases, and 15 bases separated the two germline ends. This CDR3 is 14 amino acids long.

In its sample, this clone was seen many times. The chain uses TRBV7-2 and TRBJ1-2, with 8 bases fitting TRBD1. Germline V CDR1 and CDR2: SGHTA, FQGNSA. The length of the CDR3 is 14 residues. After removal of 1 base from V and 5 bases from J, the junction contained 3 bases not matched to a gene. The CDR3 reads CASSLETGGYGYTF. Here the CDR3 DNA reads TGTGCCAGCAGCTTAGAAACAGGGGGGTATGGCTACACCTTC.

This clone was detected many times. In DNA form, the CDR3 reads TGTGCCAGCAGCACCACCGGGACTAGCGGGGCAGGGACCTTCTACAATGAGCAGTTCTTC. This translates into CASSTTGTSGAGTFYNEQFF. J is TRBJ2-1 and V is TRBV7-6; 13 bases map to TRBD2. V gave up 5 bases and J gave up 3 bases; unmatched junction bases: 16. The germline CDR1 and CDR2 sequences are SGHVS and FNYEAQ. The CDR3 sequence is 20 residues long. Drawing the rest from reference TRBV7-6 and TRBJ2-1, the complete variable domain is GAGVSQSPRYKVTKRGQDVALRCDPISGHVSLYWYRQALGQGPEFLTYFNYEAQQDKSGLPNDRFSAERPEGSISTLTIQRTEQRDSAMYRCASSTTGTSGAGTFYNEQFFGPGTRLTVL.

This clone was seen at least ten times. The CDR3 DNA follows: TGTGCCTGGAGTCCAGACAGGGCCGAGGGGACCCAGCATTTT. Translation gives CAWSPDRAEGTQHF. The chain carries TRBV30 and TRBJ1-5, with 7 bases matching TRBD1. V shed 2 bases, J shed 11 bases, and the junction held 12 bases outside the gene matches. The germline CDR1 and CDR2 sequences are GTSNPN and SVGIG (reference sequence). This CDR3 contains 14 residues.

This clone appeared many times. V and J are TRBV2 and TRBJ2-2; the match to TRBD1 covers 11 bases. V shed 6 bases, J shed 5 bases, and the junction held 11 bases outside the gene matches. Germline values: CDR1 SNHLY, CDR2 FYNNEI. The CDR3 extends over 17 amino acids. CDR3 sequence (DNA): TGTGCCAGCAGGGATGGGACAGGGGGTTATAAAACCGGGGAGCTGTTTTTT. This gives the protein CASRDGTGGYKTGELFF. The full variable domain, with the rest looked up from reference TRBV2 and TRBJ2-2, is EPEVTQTPSHQVTQMGQEVILRCVPISNHLYFYWYRQILGQKVEFLVSFYNNEISEKSEIFDDQFSVERPDGSNFTLKIRSTKLEDSAMYFCASRDGTGGYKTGELFFGEGSRLTVL.

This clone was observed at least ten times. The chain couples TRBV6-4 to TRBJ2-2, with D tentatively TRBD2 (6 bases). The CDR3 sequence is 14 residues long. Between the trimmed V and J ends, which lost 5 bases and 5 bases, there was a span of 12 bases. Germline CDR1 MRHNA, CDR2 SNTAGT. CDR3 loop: CASSKEAGTGELFF. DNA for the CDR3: TGTGCCAGCAGTAAGGAGGCGGGAACCGGGGAGCTGTTTTTT.

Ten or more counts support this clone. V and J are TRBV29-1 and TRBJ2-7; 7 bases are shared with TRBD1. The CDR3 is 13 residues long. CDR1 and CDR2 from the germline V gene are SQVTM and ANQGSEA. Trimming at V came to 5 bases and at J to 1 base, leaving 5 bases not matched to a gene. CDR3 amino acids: CSVYADRSYEQYF. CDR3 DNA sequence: TGCAGCGTTTACGCGGACAGGTCCTACGAGCAGTACTTC.

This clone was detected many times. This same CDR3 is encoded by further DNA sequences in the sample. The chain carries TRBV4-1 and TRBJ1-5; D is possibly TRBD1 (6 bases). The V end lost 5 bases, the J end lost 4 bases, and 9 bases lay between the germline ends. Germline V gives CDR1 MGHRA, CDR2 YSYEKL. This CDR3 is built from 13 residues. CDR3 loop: CASSRGSNQPQHF. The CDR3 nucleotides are TGCGCCAGCAGCAGGGGGTCGAATCAGCCCCAGCATTTT.

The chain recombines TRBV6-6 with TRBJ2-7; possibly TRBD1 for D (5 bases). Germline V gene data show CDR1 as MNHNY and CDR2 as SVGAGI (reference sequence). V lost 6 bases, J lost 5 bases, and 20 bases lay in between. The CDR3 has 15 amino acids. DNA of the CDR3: TGTGCCAGCAGATCTTTCGGAACAGGTCCAGACGAGCAGTACTTC. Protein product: CASRSFGTGPDEQYF.

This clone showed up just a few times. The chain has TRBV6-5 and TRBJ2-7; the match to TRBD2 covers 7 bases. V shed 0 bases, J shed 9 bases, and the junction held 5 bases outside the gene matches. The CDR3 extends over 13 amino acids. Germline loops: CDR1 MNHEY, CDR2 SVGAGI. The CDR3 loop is CASSYSERGGQYF. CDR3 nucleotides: TGTGCCAGCAGTTACTCGGAGCGGGGAGGGCAGTACTTC.

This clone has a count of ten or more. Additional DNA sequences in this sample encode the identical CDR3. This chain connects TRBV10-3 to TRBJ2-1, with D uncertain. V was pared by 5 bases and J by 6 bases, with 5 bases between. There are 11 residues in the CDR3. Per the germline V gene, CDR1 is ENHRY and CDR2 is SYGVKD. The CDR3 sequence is CAISLGNEQFF. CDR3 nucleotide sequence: TGTGCCATCAGTCTAGGCAATGAGCAGTTCTTC.

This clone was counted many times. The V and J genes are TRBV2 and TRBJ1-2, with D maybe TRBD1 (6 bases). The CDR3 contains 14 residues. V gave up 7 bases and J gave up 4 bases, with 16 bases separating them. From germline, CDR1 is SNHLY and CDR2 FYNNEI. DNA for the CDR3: TGTGCCAGCACCCTGGACAGAAGAAGCTATGGCTACACCTTC. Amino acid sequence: CASTLDRRSYGYTF.

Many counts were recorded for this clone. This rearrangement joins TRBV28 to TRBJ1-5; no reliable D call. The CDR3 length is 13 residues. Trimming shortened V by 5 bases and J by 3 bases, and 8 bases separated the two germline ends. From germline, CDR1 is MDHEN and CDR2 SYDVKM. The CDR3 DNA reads TGTGCCAGCAGTACTGAATTCAATCAGCCCCAGCATTTT. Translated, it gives CASSTEFNQPQHF.

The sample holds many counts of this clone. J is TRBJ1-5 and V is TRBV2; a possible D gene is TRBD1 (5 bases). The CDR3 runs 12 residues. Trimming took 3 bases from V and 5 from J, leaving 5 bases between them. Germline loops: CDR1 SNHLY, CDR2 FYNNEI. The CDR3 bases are TGTGCCAGCAGTGAGACAGATCAGCCCCAGCATTTT. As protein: CASSETDQPQHF.

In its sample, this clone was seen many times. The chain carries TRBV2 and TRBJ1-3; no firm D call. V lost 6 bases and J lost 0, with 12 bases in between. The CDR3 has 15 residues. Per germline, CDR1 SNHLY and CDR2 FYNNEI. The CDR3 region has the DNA TGTGCCAGCAGGCTGGACGGGAGCTCTGGAAACACCATATATTTT. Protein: CASRLDGSSGNTIYF.